This is a list of T cell receptor beta chains from one sample in a study of CD8+ T cells in alopecia areata. TCRdb keeps only in-frame clones here, not all; method: immunoSEQ multiplex PCR. The table lists about 210,000 clones, 50% to 70% of them singletons. The sequenced sample was CD4+ T cells sorted from blood, obtained at week 4, from a patient treated with tofacitinib. These receptors all stem from a human donor with alopecia areata. The CDR3 runs from the conserved cysteine through the conserved F or W. The D gene is left open where the match is weak. A clone size is listed for some rows: how often the clone was seen (once, few, many), or a class if it is expanded.

clone_size,j_call,d_call,v_call,cdr3_nt,cdr3_aa
.,TRBJ1-1,.,TRBV29-1,TGCAGCGTTGGACACGTGAACACTGAAGCTTTCTTT,CSVGHVNTEAFF
few,TRBJ1-4,.,TRBV4-2,TGTGCCAGCAGCCTAGAGGCCCAGAATGAAAAACTGTTTTTT,CASSLEAQNEKLFF
.,TRBJ2-6,.,TRBV4-1,TGCGCCAGCAGCCAAGTCCAGGGTTCTGGGGCCAACGTCCTGACTTTC,CASSQVQGSGANVLTF
.,TRBJ2-7,TRBD1,TRBV4-3,TGCGCCAGCAGCCAAGTCCCGACAGGGGGACAGTACGAGCAGTACTTC,CASSQVPTGGQYEQYF
.,TRBJ2-6,.,TRBV18,TGTGCCAGCTCACCATTGGACTCTGGGGCCAACGTCCTGACTTTC,CASSPLDSGANVLTF
.,TRBJ1-1,TRBD1,TRBV29-1,TGCAGCGTAGCGACAGGGTTAGTCACTGAAGCTTTCTTT,CSVATGLVTEAFF
.,TRBJ2-7,.,TRBV7-2,TGTGCCAGCAGCCCAGAGCCGGGGCTGAGCTCCTACGAGCAGTACTTC,CASSPEPGLSSYEQYF
.,TRBJ1-6,.,TRBV10-2,TGCGCCAGCGGGAAGTATAATTCACCCCTCCACTTT,CASGKYNSPLHF
.,TRBJ1-5,.,TRBV6-1,TGTGCCAGCAGTGAACAACTGGAGAGGCCCCAGCATTTT,CASSEQLERPQHF
.,TRBJ1-5,TRBD1,TRBV19,TGTGCCAGTAGTATAGTAACAGGGGGTTTTCAGCCCCAGCATTTT,CASSIVTGGFQPQHF
.,TRBJ1-1,.,TRBV5-6,TGTGCCAGCAGCTTTGGGAGGGGCACTGAAGCTTTCTTT,CASSFGRGTEAFF
few,TRBJ1-6,.,TRBV4-3,TGCGCCAGCAGCCAAGGTCCCCTCAACAGTTCACCCCTCCACTTT,CASSQGPLNSSPLHF
.,TRBJ2-3,TRBD1,TRBV5-1,TGCGCCAGCAGCTTGGCGACAGGGCCCAACACAGATACGCAGTATTTT,CASSLATGPNTDTQYF
.,TRBJ2-1,TRBD2,TRBV6-4,TGTGCCAGCAGTATGAGTCGACTAGCGGGGTTAGGAGAGCAGTTCTTC,CASSMSRLAGLGEQFF
.,TRBJ2-5,.,TRBV6-6,TGTGCCAGCGGCGACCCCCGACACCTCGGAGGGGAGACCCAGTACTTC,CASGDPRHLGGETQYF
.,TRBJ2-1,TRBD1,TRBV5-6,TGTGCCAGCAGCGTTCAGACAGGGAGCTCCTACAATGAGCAGTTCTTC,CASSVQTGSSYNEQFF
.,TRBJ2-7,.,TRBV18,TGTGCCAGCTCGCCTCCTTTCGATACCTACGAGCAGTACTTC,CASSPPFDTYEQYF
.,TRBJ1-1,.,TRBV5-1,TGCGCCAGCAGCTTGGGTCAGGGGTTGACTGAAGCTTTCTTT,CASSLGQGLTEAFF
.,TRBJ1-6,TRBD1,TRBV5-6,TGTGCCAGCAGCCCCCGTGGGACAGGGGGCGATTCACCCCTCCACTTT,CASSPRGTGGDSPLHF
few,TRBJ2-7,.,TRBV12-5,TGTGCTAGTGGTTTGAACGGGGCATACGAGCAGTACTTC,CASGLNGAYEQYF
.,TRBJ2-3,.,TRBV25-1,TGTGCCAGCAGTGAGAACACAGATACGCAGTATTTT,CASSENTDTQYF
few,TRBJ2-7,TRBD1,TRBV19,TGTGCCAGTAGTTTCGGACAGGGGAACTACGAGCAGTACTTC,CASSFGQGNYEQYF
.,TRBJ2-5,TRBD2,TRBV15,TGTGCCACCAGCAGCAGACTAGCGGGGCTCCAAGAGACCCAGTACTTC,CATSSRLAGLQETQYF
.,TRBJ2-5,.,TRBV4-2,TGTGCCAGCAGTCAAACCGACGGTCGGGAGACCCAGTACTTC,CASSQTDGRETQYF
.,TRBJ1-2,.,TRBV18,TGTGCCAGCTCACCATTGCAGGCAGGGTCCTTAAGCTACACCTTC,CASSPLQAGSLSYTF
.,TRBJ1-5,.,TRBV2,TGTGCCAGCAGTGGGGCTATTTATCAGCCCCAGCATTTT,CASSGAIYQPQHF
.,TRBJ2-2,.,TRBV2,TGTGCCAGCAGGAACACCGGGGAGCTGTTTTTT,CASRNTGELFF
.,TRBJ2-7,.,TRBV30,TGTGCCTGGAGTGATCAGGGGCCGTACGAGCAGTACTTC,CAWSDQGPYEQYF
.,TRBJ1-1,TRBD1,TRBV5-1,TGCGCCAGCAGCTGGGGACAGATAAACACTGAAGCTTTCTTT,CASSWGQINTEAFF
.,TRBJ1-1,.,TRBV7-2,TGTGCCAGCAGCTTAGCGCTAGGGGACGGAGCTTTCTTT,CASSLALGDGAFF
.,TRBJ2-5,.,TRBV5-1,TGCGCCAGCAGCGAGACGAAAGAGACCCAGTACTTC,CASSETKETQYF
.,TRBJ2-3,.,TRBV4-3,TGCGCCAGCAGCCAAAGTATCCATGTCTATACGCAGTATTTT,CASSQSIHVYTQYF
.,TRBJ2-2,.,TRBV7-3,TGTGCCAGCAGCTTTGGGACGGCGAACACCGGGGAGCTGTTTTTT,CASSFGTANTGELFF
.,TRBJ1-2,TRBD1,TRBV30,TGTGCCTGGAGTGCCACAGGGGCCTATGGCTACACCTTC,CAWSATGAYGYTF
.,TRBJ2-5,.,TRBV5-6,TGTGCCAGCAGCGAAACAATGTACCAAGAGACCCAGTACTTC,CASSETMYQETQYF
.,TRBJ2-1,.,TRBV27,TGTGCCAGCAGTTTTATCCGGGGGCCCCGGGATGAGCAGTTCTTC,CASSFIRGPRDEQFF
.,TRBJ1-5,.,TRBV29-1,TGCAGCGTTGTTGAGAAAGGGGGTCAGCCCCAGCATTTT,CSVVEKGGQPQHF
.,TRBJ2-1,.,TRBV25-1,TGTGCCAGCAGTGTATCAGTAAACAATGAGCAGTTCTTC,CASSVSVNNEQFF
.,TRBJ1-1,.,TRBV7-2,TGTGCCAGCAGCTTTGGGTCGTCGACTGAAGCTTTCTTT,CASSFGSSTEAFF
few,TRBJ2-1,TRBD1,TRBV11-3,TGTGCCAGCAGCACCCAGGGACAGACCTACAATGAGCAGTTCTTC,CASSTQGQTYNEQFF
.,TRBJ2-1,TRBD2,TRBV14,TGTGCCAGCAGCGTATTGTCGCCCGGGACTAGCGACTACAATGAGCAGTTCTTC,CASSVLSPGTSDYNEQFF
.,TRBJ1-2,.,TRBV30,TGTGCCTGGAGTGACGGCGGCGGCTACACCTTC,CAWSDGGGYTF
.,TRBJ1-6,.,TRBV4-1,TGCGCCAGCAGCCAAGATCACGGGGGGAATTCACCCCTCCACTTT,CASSQDHGGNSPLHF
many,TRBJ1-1,.,TRBV4-2,TGTGCCAGCAGCCAAGAAGGTCGTGGGGTAGCTTTCTTT,CASSQEGRGVAFF
.,TRBJ1-1,TRBD1,TRBV5-1,TGCGCCAGCAGCTTGGGACAGGGGGCGAACACTGAAGCTTTCTTT,CASSLGQGANTEAFF